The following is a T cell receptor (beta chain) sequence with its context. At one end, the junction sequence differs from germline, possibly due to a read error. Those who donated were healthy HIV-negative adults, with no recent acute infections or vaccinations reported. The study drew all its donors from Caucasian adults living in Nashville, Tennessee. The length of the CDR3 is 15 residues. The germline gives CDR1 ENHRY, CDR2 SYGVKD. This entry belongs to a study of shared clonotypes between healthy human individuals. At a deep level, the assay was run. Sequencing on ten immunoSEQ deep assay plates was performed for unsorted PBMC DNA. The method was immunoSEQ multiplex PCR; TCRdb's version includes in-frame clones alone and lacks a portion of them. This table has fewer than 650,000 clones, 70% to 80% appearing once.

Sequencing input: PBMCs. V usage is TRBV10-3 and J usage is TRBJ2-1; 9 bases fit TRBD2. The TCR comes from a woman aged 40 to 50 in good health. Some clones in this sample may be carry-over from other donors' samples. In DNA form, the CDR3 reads TGTGCCAGCAGTGACGACGCGGGAGGGCAGGATGAGCAGTTCTTC. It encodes CASSDDAGGQDEQFF.